This TCR beta chain was sequenced for a study of identical twins. In TCRdb, the 5' RACE reads were re-called with MiXCR into one record per CDR3 protein. Counted here are roughly 720,000 distinct CDR3 sequences, 15% to 20% occurring once; the ten biggest clones make up around 14%. The germline V and J ends were trimmed by 6 bases and 1 base, with 19 bases remaining between them. Germline CDR1 and CDR2: MNHNS and SASEGT. This CDR3 has 17 residues. The sample also formed part of further work on T cells expressing NK-cell markers.

The sequence came from a woman in her late teens or twenties in good health. The sequenced sample was PBMCs. The rearrangement joins TRBV6-1 to TRBJ2-1; D unresolved. The CDR3 DNA follows: TGTGCCAGCAGACCTCTCGTGAGTGCAAGGTCCTACAATGAGCAGTTCTTC. Translation: CASRPLVSARSYNEQFF.